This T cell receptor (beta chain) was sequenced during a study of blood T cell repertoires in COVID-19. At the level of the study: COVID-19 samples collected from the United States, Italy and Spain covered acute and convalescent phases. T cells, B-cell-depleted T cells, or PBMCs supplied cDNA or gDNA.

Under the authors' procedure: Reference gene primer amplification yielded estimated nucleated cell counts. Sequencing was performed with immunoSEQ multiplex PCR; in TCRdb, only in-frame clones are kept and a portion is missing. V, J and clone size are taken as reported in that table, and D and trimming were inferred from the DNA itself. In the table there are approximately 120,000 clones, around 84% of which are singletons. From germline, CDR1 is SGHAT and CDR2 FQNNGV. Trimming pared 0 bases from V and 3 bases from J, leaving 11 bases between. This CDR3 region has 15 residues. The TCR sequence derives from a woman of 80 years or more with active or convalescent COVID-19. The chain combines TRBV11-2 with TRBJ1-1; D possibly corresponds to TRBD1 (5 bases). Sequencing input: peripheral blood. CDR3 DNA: TGTGCCAGCAGCTTAGATCGGGGGGGAGACACTGAAGCTTTCTTT. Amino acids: CASSLDRGGDTEAFF.